The 20 T cell receptor beta chains below come from one sample, sequenced in a study of early T cells in non-severe SARS-CoV-2 infection (dated by TCRdb to the early 2020s). The library was generated by 5' RACE. Sequencing was performed on a NextSeq 500. TCRdb handled the public reads itself, with Q25 trimming in fastp and clone calling in MiXCR, and kept productive beta chains. Merged by CDR3 protein, the rows form single entries marked with the most common genes and DNA. The sample contains about 110,000 distinct CDR3 sequences, over 9.5% of them found a single time. Around 3.7% of the sample rests with the top ten. Material: whole blood, obtained at baseline. Every receptor here comes from an adult who was a healthcare worker with PCR-confirmed SARS-CoV-2 infection or an uninfected control (not recorded which).

This clonotype was counted between two and nine times. This rearrangement joins TRBV2 to TRBJ1-4; D perhaps matches TRBD1 (6 bases). This CDR3 region has 14 residues. Looked up from germline, CDR1 is SNHLY and CDR2 is FYNNEI. Trimming took 4 bases from V and 10 from J, leaving 16 bases between them. This chain's CDR3 is CASSVQTGGRKLFF. The CDR3 DNA follows: TGTGCCAGCAGTGTACAGACAGGCGGCAGAAAACTGTTTTTT.

This clonotype has a handful of counts. The chain couples TRBV29-1 to TRBJ1-1; D gene unclear. The V and J ends lost 4 bases and 1 base respectively, with 4 bases between them. Looked up from germline, CDR1 is SQVTM and CDR2 is ANQGSEA. The CDR3 length is 11 residues. The CDR3, as DNA: TGCAGCGTTGCAACGAACACTGAAGCTTTCTTT. Residues: CSVATNTEAFF.

At least ten counts were recorded for this clonotype. This rearrangement joins TRBV11-2 to TRBJ1-1; 7 positions match TRBD1. The length of the CDR3 is 14 residues. The J segment lost 1 base and the V segment lost 4 bases, leaving 3 bases of the junction unmatched. CDR1 is SGHAT and CDR2 is FQNNGV in the germline V gene. The CDR3 DNA reads TGTGCCAGCAGCTGGGGACAGTCGAACACTGAAGCTTTCTTT. Amino acid sequence: CASSWGQSNTEAFF.

V and J are TRBV6-6 and TRBJ1-2, with TRBD1 matching over 9 bases. This CDR3 contains 15 residues. The V gene's germline CDR1 is MNHNY and CDR2 SVGAGI (reference sequence). V shed 2 bases and J 8 bases; nucleotides not matched to a gene: 9. The DNA of the CDR3 is TGTGCCAGCAGTTACCCGGGACAGGGAACGAGGGGCTACACCTTC. It encodes CASSYPGQGTRGYTF.

CDR3 region: CASSYSGQGRNQPQHF. The CDR3 DNA follows: TGTGCCAGCAGCTATTCTGGACAGGGGCGCAATCAGCCCCAGCATTTT. The chain is built from TRBV5-5 and TRBJ1-5; TRBD1 matches at 9 bases. There are 16 residues in the CDR3. The germline V gene encodes CDR1 SGHKS and CDR2 YYEKEE (reference sequence). With V trimmed by 3 bases and J by 2 bases, 6 bases remained unmatched.

The chain joins TRBV9 to TRBJ2-1, with 7 nucleotides matching TRBD2. The CDR3 is 17 amino acids. Germline trimming cut 0 bases from V and 2 bases from J; bases unmatched to any gene: 8. Germline-derived CDR1 and CDR2 are SGDLS and YYNGEE. Here the CDR3 DNA reads TGTGCCAGCAGCGTAGTTGGGGGAGGGCCCACCTACAATGAGCAGTTCTTC. Protein product: CASSVVGGGPTYNEQFF.

The rearrangement uses TRBV4-1 and TRBJ2-2; the match to TRBD2 covers 10 bases. Germline assignment: CDR1 MGHRA and CDR2 YSYEKL. This CDR3 is 19 amino acids long. The ends lost 2 bases at V and 2 bases at J; junction bases unmatched: 11. CDR3 loop: CASSQHLPPSGGNTGELFF. In DNA form, the CDR3 reads TGCGCCAGCAGCCAACACCTACCTCCTAGCGGGGGAAACACCGGGGAGCTGTTTTTT.

There are a few counts of this clonotype. The chain employs TRBV7-2 and TRBJ2-4; TRBD1 matches 7 bases. This CDR3 comprises 15 residues. The V segment lost 5 bases and the J segment 8 bases; nucleotides outside the gene matches: 12. The germline CDR1 and CDR2 sequences are SGHTA and FQGNSA. The CDR3 loop is CASSPRQGHQDIQYF. The DNA of the CDR3 is TGTGCCAGCAGCCCTCGACAGGGCCACCAAGACATTCAGTACTTC.

There are a few counts of this clonotype. The junction differs from germline at one of its ends, possibly a read error. The rearrangement joins TRBV28 to TRBJ2-2, with 11 bases that match TRBD2. This CDR3 region has 15 residues. Germline V CDR1 and CDR2: MDHEN, SYDVKM. In nucleotides, the CDR3 is TGTGCCAGCTGTTTCCTACTAGCGGGAGCTGGGGAGCTGTTTTTT. It is translated as CASCFLLAGAGELFF.

The V gene is TRBV27, the J gene TRBJ2-1; TRBD2 matches 11 bases. Germline loops: CDR1 MNHEY, CDR2 SMNVEV (reference sequence). After removal of 6 bases from V and 5 bases from J, the junction contained 6 bases not matched to a gene. The length of the CDR3 is 15 residues. CDR3 nucleotides: TGTGCCAGCAGCGCACTAGCGGGAGTCCACAATGAGCAGTTCTTC. Its protein product is CASSALAGVHNEQFF.

There are a few counts of this clonotype. The chain employs TRBV28 and TRBJ2-1, with 9 bases aligning to TRBD2. The CDR3 sequence is 12 residues long. Germline CDR1 MDHEN, CDR2 SYDVKM. Trimming cost V 5 bases and J 7 bases; bases outside gene matches: 0. The CDR3, as DNA: TGTGCCAGCAGTCTAGCGGGGAATGAGCAGTTCTTC. The encoded protein is CASSLAGNEQFF.

This clonotype was found a few times. This chain joins TRBV4-1 and TRBJ2-3; perhaps TRBD2 as D (6 bases). V lost 0 bases, J lost 6 bases, and 16 bases lay in between. Germline V gene lookup returns CDR1 MGHRA and CDR2 YSYEKL. This CDR3 region has 16 residues. CDR3 nucleotides: TGCGCCAGCAGCCAAGAGGTAGTAGGCGGGACGGATACGCAGTATTTT. This sequence encodes CASSQEVVGGTDTQYF.

This chain links TRBV11-3 with TRBJ2-5, with 12 bases that match TRBD2. Germline V gene data show CDR1 as SGHNT and CDR2 as YENEEA. The junction had 12 bases not matched to a gene; V was cut back by 0 bases and J by 4 bases. This CDR3 spans 19 amino acids. The DNA of the CDR3 is TGTGCCAGCAGCTTAGATTTCCCTCCTAGCGGGGGGGCAGTAGAGACCCAGTACTTC. It is translated as CASSLDFPPSGGAVETQYF.

This clonotype has just a few counts. The chain combines TRBV2 with TRBJ1-3; the D is unclear. The CDR3 is 16 residues long. V was trimmed by 4 bases and J by 0 bases, leaving 13 bases between them. Germline V gene sequence: CDR1 SNHLY, CDR2 FYNNEI. The CDR3 nucleotides are TGTGCCAGCAGTGCCCGAACGGGGAGCTCTGGAAACACCATATATTTT. Its translation: CASSARTGSSGNTIYF. Using reference TRBV2 and TRBJ1-3 for the parts outside the CDR3, the full variable domain is EPEVTQTPSHQVTQMGQEVILRCVPISNHLYFYWYRQILGQKVEFLVSFYNNEISEKSEIFDDQFSVERPDGSNFTLKIRSTKLEDSAMYFCASSARTGSSGNTIYFGEGSWLTVV.

V is TRBV30 and J is TRBJ2-7; D is perhaps TRBD1 (6 bases). Germline V gene data show CDR1 as GTSNPN and CDR2 as SVGIG (reference sequence). Trimming removed 3 bases from V and 0 bases from J, with 12 bases in between. The CDR3 spans 14 residues. The CDR3 bases are TGTGCCTGGAGAAAACAGGGACACTCCTACGAGCAGTACTTC. It is translated as CAWRKQGHSYEQYF.

This clonotype was counted between two and nine times. The CDR3 region is CASSPKSSYNEQFF. Here the CDR3 DNA reads TGCGCCAGCAGCCCCAAGTCCTCCTACAATGAGCAGTTCTTC. The J gene is TRBJ2-1, the V gene TRBV4-1; no firm D call. V was clipped by 4 bases and J by 0 bases, with 7 bases between them. The CDR3 covers 14 residues. Germline CDR1 and CDR2: MGHRA and YSYEKL.

The gene calls are TRBV5-5 and TRBJ2-5; 9 positions agree with TRBD1. The CDR3 runs 16 residues. Losses at the gene ends were 1 base for V and 3 bases for J; bases not matched to a gene: 7. Germline CDR1 SGHKS, CDR2 YYEKEE (reference sequence). The CDR3 reads CASSLRDRALEETQYF. DNA for the CDR3: TGTGCCAGCAGCTTGAGGGACAGGGCTTTAGAAGAGACCCAGTACTTC.

This clonotype was seen ten or more times. V gene TRBV3-1 combines with J gene TRBJ2-3, with D possibly TRBD2 on 6 matching bases. V lost 1 base and J lost 1, with 9 bases in between. Germline V gene sequence: CDR1 LGHDT, CDR2 YNNKEL (reference sequence). This CDR3 has 15 amino acids. The CDR3 nucleotides read TGTGCCAGCAGCCAAGCCGGCGGGGGCACAGATACGCAGTATTTT. This codes for CASSQAGGGTDTQYF.

This clonotype came up a few times. This chain connects TRBV6-5 to TRBJ1-1; perhaps TRBD1 as D (6 bases). The CDR3 contains 14 residues. Germline V gives CDR1 MNHEY, CDR2 SVGAGI. Trimming removed 3 bases from V and 6 bases from J, with 14 bases in between. The CDR3 protein is CASSYEGGNAEAFF. CDR3 coding DNA: TGTGCCAGCAGTTATGAAGGGGGAAACGCTGAAGCTTTCTTT.

This clonotype came up a few times. The chain recombines TRBV18 with TRBJ1-1; D gene uncertain. V gave up 6 bases and J gave up 3 bases, with 17 bases separating them. CDR3 length: 15 amino acids. The germline gives CDR1 KGHSH, CDR2 LQKENI. CDR3 nucleotides: TGTGCCAGCTCCCCTTCCCAGGAGCTGGACACTGAAGCTTTCTTT. The encoded protein is CASSPSQELDTEAFF.